This TCR beta chain was identified during a study of T-cell reconstitution after alpha-beta-depleted transplantation in children. Construction of the TCRbeta library involved unique molecular identifiers. TCRdb fed the PCR reads into MiXCR, producing one record per CDR3 protein. The sample records 330,000 or so distinct CDR3 sequences, 10% being singletons. In this sample, this clonotype turned up many times. This CDR3 contains 15 residues. Germline loops: CDR1 LGHNA, CDR2 YNFKEQ. V shed 1 base and J shed 4 bases, with 12 bases lying between them. The source of this sequence is a boy younger than two with acute myeloid leukemia, due to receive a stem cell transplant. The material was PBMCs, obtained before TCRalphabeta/CD19-depleted stem cell transplant. The chain carries TRBV4-2 and TRBJ2-3; unclear D gene. In nucleotides, the CDR3 is TGTGCCAGCAGCCAAGTCGAAGGGTCTCCAGATACGCAGTATTTT. This translates into CASSQVEGSPDTQYF.